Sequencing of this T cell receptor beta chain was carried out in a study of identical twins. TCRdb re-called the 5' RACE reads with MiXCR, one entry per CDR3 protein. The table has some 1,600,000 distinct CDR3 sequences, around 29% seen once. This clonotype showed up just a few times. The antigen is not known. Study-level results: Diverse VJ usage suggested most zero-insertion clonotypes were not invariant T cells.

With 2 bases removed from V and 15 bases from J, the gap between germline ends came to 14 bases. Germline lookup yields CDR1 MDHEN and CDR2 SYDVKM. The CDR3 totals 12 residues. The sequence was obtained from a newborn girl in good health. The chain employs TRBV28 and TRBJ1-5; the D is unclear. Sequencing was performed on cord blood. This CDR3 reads CASSLPWEVGHF. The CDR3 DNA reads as TGTGCCAGCAGTTTACCCTGGGAGGTGGGGCATTTT.